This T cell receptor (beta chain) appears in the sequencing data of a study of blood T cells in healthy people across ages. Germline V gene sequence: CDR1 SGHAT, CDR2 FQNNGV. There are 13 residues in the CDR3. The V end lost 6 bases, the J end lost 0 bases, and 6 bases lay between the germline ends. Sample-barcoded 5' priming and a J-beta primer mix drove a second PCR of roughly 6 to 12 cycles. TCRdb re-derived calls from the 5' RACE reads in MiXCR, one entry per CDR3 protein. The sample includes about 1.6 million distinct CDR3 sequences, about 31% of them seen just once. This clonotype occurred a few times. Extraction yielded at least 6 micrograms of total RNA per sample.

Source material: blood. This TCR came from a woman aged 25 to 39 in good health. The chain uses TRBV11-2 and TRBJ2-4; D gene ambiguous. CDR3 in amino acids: CASREIAKNIQYF. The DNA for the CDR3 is TGTGCCAGCAGGGAGATAGCCAAAAACATTCAGTACTTC.